This TCR beta chain was recorded in a study of vaccination effects on CD4 cells after COVID-19. Overall study context: BNT162b2 vaccine or mRNA-1273 vaccine was given to participants in two doses.

A note on this clone: Antigen: not known.

Sequencing was performed with immunoSEQ multiplex PCR; in TCRdb, only in-frame clones are kept and a portion is missing. The profile covers 37,000 or so clones, with about four fifths appearing a single time and around 3% taken by the ten largest. CD4+ T cells were isolated after less than 12 days of culture. Absence of prior SARS-CoV-2 infection characterized the vaccine recipients, who showed negative nucleocapsid antibodies. On day 3 and again on day 7, half the medium was replaced with IL-2 medium. The CDR3 runs 15 residues. V gave up 8 bases and J gave up 0 bases, with 14 bases separating them. The V gene's germline CDR1 is MNHEY and CDR2 SMNVEV (reference sequence).

This receptor was taken from a human donor who received a COVID-19 vaccine. The chain carries TRBV27 and TRBJ1-5, with D possibly matching TRBD1 (5 bases). Sequencing used CD4+ T cells from PBMCs cultured without peptide, obtained before COVID-19 vaccination. CDR3 nucleotides: TGTGCCAGCCGTGGGCAAGGGGTTAGCAATCAGCCCCAGCATTTT. It is translated as CASRGQGVSNQPQHF.